This is a list of T cell receptor beta chains from one sample in a study of blood T cell repertoires in COVID-19. Only in-frame clones appear in the TCRdb table, and some are missing; sequencing was by immunoSEQ multiplex PCR. Of 150,000 to 200,000 clones listed, 65% to 90% are singletons. The specimen sequenced was peripheral blood. The receptor source for this set is a man aged 60 to 69 with acute or convalescent COVID-19. Each CDR3 is given with its conserved first and last residue. A D gene is named only where the DNA matches it firmly. Clone size is not always given. Where it is, it says once, few, many or a class for expanded clones.

>-|TRBJ2-7|TRBV5-1|TRBD1
CASSLKGTGAVSSSYEQYF
TGCGCCAGCAGCTTGAAAGGGACAGGGGCGGTCAGCAGCTCCTACGAGCAGTACTTC
>-|TRBJ2-7|TRBV19|-
CASSIGRDSEQYF
TGTGCCAGTAGTATAGGGAGGGACAGTGAGCAGTACTTC
>-|TRBJ2-3|TRBV18|-
CASSPVDISTDTQYF
TGTGCCAGCTCACCAGTAGACATTAGCACAGATACGCAGTATTTT
>-|TRBJ1-1|TRBV7-2|-
CASSGQGLGNTEAFF
TGTGCCAGCAGCGGGCAGGGGTTGGGGAACACTGAAGCTTTCTTT
>-|TRBJ2-1|TRBV19|TRBD2
CAKKVSGSRNEQFF
TGTGCCAAGAAGGTTAGCGGGAGTAGGAATGAGCAGTTCTTC
>-|TRBJ2-5|TRBV7-9|-
CASSKNPQGRETQYF
TGTGCCAGCAGCAAAAACCCCCAGGGGCGCGAGACCCAGTACTTC
>-|TRBJ2-3|TRBV28|TRBD2
CASSFWASGRANTDTQYF
TGTGCCAGCAGTTTTTGGGCTAGCGGGAGGGCTAACACAGATACGCAGTATTTT
>-|TRBJ1-5|TRBV25-1|TRBD1
CASSSQGAQPQHF
TGTGCCAGCAGTTCTCAGGGGGCTCAGCCCCAGCATTTT
>few|TRBJ2-2|TRBV5-4|TRBD1
CASSSGQGVSGELFF
TGTGCCAGCAGCTCAGGACAGGGGGTGTCCGGGGAGCTGTTTTTT
>-|TRBJ2-3|TRBV27|TRBD2
CASSPPGLAGVGTDTQYF
TGTGCCAGCAGTCCTCCGGGACTAGCGGGAGTCGGCACAGATACGCAGTATTTT
>-|TRBJ1-2|TRBV27|-
CASSPLGPLGYGYTF
TGTGCCAGCAGCCCCCTGGGGCCCCTTGGCTATGGCTACACCTTC
>few|TRBJ2-2|TRBV11-1|TRBD2
CASSTDSGSSGELFF
TGTGCCAGCAGCACAGATAGCGGGAGTAGTGGGGAGCTGTTTTTT
>-|TRBJ1-1|TRBV3-1/TRBV3-2|TRBD1
CASSQGTGGHAFF
TGTGCCAGCAGCCAAGGGACAGGGGGGCATGCTTTCTTT
>-|TRBJ2-6|TRBV5-4|TRBD1
CASRPGTGGSGANVLTF
TGTGCCAGCAGACCCGGGACAGGGGGCTCTGGGGCCAACGTCCTGACTTTC
>-|TRBJ2-3|TRBV7-8|TRBD2
CASSRGLAGDTQYF
TGTGCCAGCAGCCGGGGACTAGCGGGAGATACGCAGTATTTT
>-|TRBJ2-7|TRBV12-3/TRBV12-4|-
CASRYGGYEQYF
TGTGCCAGCAGATACGGCGGATACGAGCAGTACTTC
>-|TRBJ2-5|TRBV9|TRBD2
CASSALAGGQETQYF
TGTGCCAGCAGCGCCCTAGCGGGAGGGCAAGAGACCCAGTACTTC
>-|TRBJ1-3|TRBV11-2|-
CASSYKSSGNTIYF
TGTGCCAGCAGCTATAAGAGCTCTGGAAACACCATATATTTT
>-|TRBJ1-2|TRBV6-5|TRBD1
CASSPTTGVFGGYTF
TGTGCCAGCAGTCCAACAACAGGGGTGTTCGGCGGCTACACCTTC
>-|TRBJ1-2|TRBV7-8|-
CASSFMEVSAPYF
TGTGCCAGCAGCTTTATGGAGGTTTCCGCCCCTTACTTC
>-|TRBJ1-5|TRBV30|TRBD1
CACADRAHAGPQHF
TGTGCCTGTGCCGACAGGGCTCACGCGGGGCCCCAGCATTTT
>-|TRBJ1-5|TRBV7-2|TRBD1
CASSSAGTGGTQPQHF
TGTGCCAGCAGCTCAGCCGGGACAGGGGGCACTCAGCCCCAGCATTTT
>-|TRBJ1-2|TRBV28|-
CASSPPGSYGYTF
TGTGCCAGCAGCCCCCCGGGATCCTATGGCTACACCTTC
>-|TRBJ1-1|TRBV6-1|TRBD1
CASSQAGTGASEAFF
TGTGCCAGCAGTCAAGCCGGGACAGGGGCATCTGAAGCTTTCTTT
>-|TRBJ2-2|TRBV2|-
CASALTGTGELFF
TGTGCCAGCGCGCTAACAGGGACCGGGGAGCTGTTTTTT
>-|TRBJ2-1|TRBV5-1|TRBD1
CASSLGTAREQFF
TGCGCCAGCAGCCTCGGGACAGCTCGGGAGCAGTTCTTC
>-|TRBJ1-1|TRBV28|TRBD1
CASRKTGIGSEAFF
TGTGCCAGCAGGAAGACAGGGATTGGATCTGAAGCTTTCTTT
>-|TRBJ2-2|TRBV5-3|-
CARSPGASRKRRNTGELFF
TGTGCCAGAAGCCCTGGTGCTAGCAGAAAAAGACGTAACACCGGGGAGCTGTTTTTT
>-|TRBJ2-1|TRBV4-1|TRBD2
CASSQGTSGNSEQFF
TGCGCCAGCAGCCAGGGGACTAGCGGGAACAGTGAGCAGTTCTTC